The sequence of this T cell receptor beta chain was determined in a study of T-cell reconstitution after alpha-beta-depleted transplantation in children. Study observations and caveats: Newly produced T cells mostly provided counts and TCRbeta diversity after one year, as hyperexpanded clones declined.

The table lists this clonotype with a few counts. Its antigen is undetermined. Unique molecular identifiers featured in how the TCRbeta library was prepared. Using its own MiXCR run on the PCR reads, TCRdb lists one record per CDR3 protein. The repertoire holds about 980,000 distinct CDR3 sequences, with about 29% as singletons. The CDR3 is 14 amino acids. Germline CDR1 and CDR2: SQVTM and ANQGSEA. Trimming left V 6 bases short and J 0 bases short, with 12 bases between. Here the sequenced sample was PBMCs, mostly from graft donor cells, taken 360 days after TCRalphabeta/CD19-depleted stem cell transplant. The chain combines TRBV29-1 with TRBJ1-5; tentative D call: TRBD1 (6 bases). This TCR derives from a boy in the first two years of life who had a stem cell transplant for SCID, so the T cells may come from the graft donor. The CDR3 region has the DNA TGCAGCGTGGCCGGGACAAATAGCAATCAGCCCCAGCATTTT. It yields the protein CSVAGTNSNQPQHF.